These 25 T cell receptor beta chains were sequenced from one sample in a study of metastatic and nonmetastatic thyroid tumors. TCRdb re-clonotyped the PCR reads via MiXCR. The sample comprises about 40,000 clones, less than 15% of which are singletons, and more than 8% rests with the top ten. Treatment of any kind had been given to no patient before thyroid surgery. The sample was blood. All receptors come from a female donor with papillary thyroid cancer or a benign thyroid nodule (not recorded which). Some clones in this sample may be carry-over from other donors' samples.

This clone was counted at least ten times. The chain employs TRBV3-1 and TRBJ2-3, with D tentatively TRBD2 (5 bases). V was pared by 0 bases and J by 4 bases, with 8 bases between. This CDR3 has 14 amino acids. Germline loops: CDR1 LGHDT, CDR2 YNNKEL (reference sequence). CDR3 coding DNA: TGTGCCAGCAGCCAAGAATGGACTCCAGATACGCAGTATTTT. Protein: CASSQEWTPDTQYF.

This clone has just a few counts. DNA of the CDR3: TGTGCCAGCAGCCCGGAGCGGGAGCGGGATACGCAGTATTTT. Its protein is CASSPERERDTQYF. The chain uses TRBV5-6 and TRBJ2-3; 8 positions match TRBD2. The CDR3 sequence is 14 residues long. Germline V lookup: CDR1 SGHDT, CDR2 YYEEEE. Trimming took 4 bases from V and 6 from J; bases not matched to a gene: 7.

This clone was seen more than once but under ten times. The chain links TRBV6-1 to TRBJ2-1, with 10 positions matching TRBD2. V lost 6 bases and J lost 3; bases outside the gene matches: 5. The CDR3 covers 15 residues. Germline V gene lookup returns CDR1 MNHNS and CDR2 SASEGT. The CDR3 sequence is CASSPLAGDYNEQFF. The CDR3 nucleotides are TGTGCCAGCAGCCCTCTAGCGGGAGACTACAATGAGCAGTTCTTC.

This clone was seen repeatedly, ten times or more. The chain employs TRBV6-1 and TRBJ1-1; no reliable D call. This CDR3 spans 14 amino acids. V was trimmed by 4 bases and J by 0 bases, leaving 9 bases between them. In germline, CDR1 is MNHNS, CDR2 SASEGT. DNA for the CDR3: TGTGCCAGCAGTGGGAACCTCATGAACACTGAAGCTTTCTTT. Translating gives CASSGNLMNTEAFF.

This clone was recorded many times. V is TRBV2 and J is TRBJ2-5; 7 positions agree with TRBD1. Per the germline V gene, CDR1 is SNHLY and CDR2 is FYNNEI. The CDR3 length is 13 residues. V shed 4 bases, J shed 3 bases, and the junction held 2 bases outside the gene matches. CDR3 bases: TGTGCCAGCAGTGTCGACAGGGAAGAGACCCAGTACTTC. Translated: CASSVDREETQYF.

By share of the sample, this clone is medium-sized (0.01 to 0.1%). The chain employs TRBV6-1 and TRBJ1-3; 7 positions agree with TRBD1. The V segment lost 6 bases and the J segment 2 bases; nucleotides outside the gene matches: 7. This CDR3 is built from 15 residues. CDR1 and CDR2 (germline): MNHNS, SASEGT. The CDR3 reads CASRPPGTAGNTIYF. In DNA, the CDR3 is TGTGCCAGCAGACCCCCCGGGACAGCTGGAAACACCATATATTTT.

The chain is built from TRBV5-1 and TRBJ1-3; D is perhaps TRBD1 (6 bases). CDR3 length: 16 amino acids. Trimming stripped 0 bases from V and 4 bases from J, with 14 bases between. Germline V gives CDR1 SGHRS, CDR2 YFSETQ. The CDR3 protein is CASSLEVSGAGNTIYF. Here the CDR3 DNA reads TGCGCCAGCAGCTTGGAGGTATCGGGGGCAGGAAACACCATATATTTT.

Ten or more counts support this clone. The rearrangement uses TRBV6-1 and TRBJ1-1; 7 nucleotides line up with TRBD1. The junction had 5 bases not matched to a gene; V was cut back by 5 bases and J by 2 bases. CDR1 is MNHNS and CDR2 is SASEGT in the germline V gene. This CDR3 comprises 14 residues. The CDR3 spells CASSFDRANTEAFF. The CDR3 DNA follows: TGTGCCAGCAGTTTCGACAGGGCAAACACTGAAGCTTTCTTT.

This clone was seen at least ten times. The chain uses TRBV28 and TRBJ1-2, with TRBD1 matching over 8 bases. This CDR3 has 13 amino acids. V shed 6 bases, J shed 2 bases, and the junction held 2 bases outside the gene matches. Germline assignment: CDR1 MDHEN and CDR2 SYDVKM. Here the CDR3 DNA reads TGTGCCAGCAGGGACAGGGAGAACTATGGCTACACCTTC. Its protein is CASRDRENYGYTF.

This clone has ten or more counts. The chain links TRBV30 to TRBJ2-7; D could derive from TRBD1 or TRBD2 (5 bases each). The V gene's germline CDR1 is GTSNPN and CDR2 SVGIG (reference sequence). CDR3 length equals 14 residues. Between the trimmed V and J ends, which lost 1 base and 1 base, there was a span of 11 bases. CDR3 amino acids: CAWSDGDGSYEQYF. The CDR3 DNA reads TGTGCCTGGAGTGACGGGGACGGTTCCTACGAGCAGTACTTC.

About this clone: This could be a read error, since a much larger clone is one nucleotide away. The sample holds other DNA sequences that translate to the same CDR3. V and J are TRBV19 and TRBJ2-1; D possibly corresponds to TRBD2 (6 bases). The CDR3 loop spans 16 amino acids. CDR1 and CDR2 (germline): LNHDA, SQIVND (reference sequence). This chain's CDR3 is CASSSPRETSDNEQFF. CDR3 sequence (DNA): TGTGCCAGCAGTAGTCCTCGGGAGACGAGCGACAATGAGCAGTTCTTC.

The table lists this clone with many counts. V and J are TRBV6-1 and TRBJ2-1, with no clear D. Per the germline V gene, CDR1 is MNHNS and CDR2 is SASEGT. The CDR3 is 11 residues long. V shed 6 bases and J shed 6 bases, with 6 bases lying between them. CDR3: CASSLGNEQFF. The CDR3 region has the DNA TGTGCCAGCAGCCTCGGCAATGAGCAGTTCTTC.

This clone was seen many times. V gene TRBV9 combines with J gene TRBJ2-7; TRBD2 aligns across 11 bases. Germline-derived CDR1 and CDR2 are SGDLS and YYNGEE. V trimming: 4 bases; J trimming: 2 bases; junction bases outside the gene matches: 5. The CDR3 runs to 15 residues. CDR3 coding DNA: TGTGCCAGCAGCTTTGGACTAGCGGGTGCCTACGAGCAGTACTTC. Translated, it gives CASSFGLAGAYEQYF.

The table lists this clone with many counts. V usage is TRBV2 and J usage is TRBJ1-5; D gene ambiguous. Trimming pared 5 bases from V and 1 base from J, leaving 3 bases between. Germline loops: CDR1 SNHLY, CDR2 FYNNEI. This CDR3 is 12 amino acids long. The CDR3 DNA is TGTGCCAGCAGTACCAGCAATCAGCCCCAGCATTTT. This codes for CASSTSNQPQHF.

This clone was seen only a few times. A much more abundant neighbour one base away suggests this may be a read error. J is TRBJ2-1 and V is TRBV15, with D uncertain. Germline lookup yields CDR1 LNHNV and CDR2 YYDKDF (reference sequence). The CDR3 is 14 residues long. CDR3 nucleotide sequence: TGTGCCACCAGCAGAGCTAGGTACTACAATGAGCACTTCTTC. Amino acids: CATSRARYYNEHFF.

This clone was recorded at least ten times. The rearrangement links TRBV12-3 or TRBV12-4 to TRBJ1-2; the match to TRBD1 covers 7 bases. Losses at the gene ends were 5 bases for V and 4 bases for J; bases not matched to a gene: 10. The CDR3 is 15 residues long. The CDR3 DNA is TGTGCCAGCAGTCCTAGACAGGGCTCGAGCTATGGCTACACCTTC. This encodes CASSPRQGSSYGYTF.

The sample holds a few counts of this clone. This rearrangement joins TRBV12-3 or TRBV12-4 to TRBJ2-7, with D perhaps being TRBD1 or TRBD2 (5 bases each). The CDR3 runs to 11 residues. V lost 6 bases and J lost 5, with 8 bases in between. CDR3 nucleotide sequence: TGTGCCAGCAGGGGGGTTGACGAGCAGTACTTC. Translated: CASRGVDEQYF.

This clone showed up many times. The CDR3 nucleotides read TGTGCCAGCAGCCAATGGGGGCAGGCCTATAATTCACCCCTCCACTTT. The encoded protein is CASSQWGQAYNSPLHF. The rearrangement joins TRBV16 to TRBJ1-6, with a possible D match to TRBD1 (6 bases). Germline-derived CDR1 and CDR2 are KGHSY and FQNENV. The ends were cut back, 1 base at V and 2 bases at J, with 9 bases in the middle. The CDR3 runs 16 residues.

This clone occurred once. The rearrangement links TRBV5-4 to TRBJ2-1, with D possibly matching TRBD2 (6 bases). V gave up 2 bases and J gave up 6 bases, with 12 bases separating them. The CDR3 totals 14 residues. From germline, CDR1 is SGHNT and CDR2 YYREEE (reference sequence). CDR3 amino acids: CASSFIVGGNEQFF. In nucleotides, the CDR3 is TGTGCCAGCAGCTTCATAGTGGGAGGCAATGAGCAGTTCTTC.

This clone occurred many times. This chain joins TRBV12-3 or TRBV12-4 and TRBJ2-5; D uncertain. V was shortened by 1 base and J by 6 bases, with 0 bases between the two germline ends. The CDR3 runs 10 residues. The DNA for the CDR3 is TGTGCCAGCAGTTTAGAGACCCAGTACTTC. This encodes CASSLETQYF.

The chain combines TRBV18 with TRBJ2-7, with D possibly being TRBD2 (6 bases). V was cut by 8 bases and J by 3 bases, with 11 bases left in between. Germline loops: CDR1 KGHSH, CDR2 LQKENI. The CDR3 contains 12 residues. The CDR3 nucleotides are TGTGCCAGCCGGACTACAATCTACGAGCAGTACTTC. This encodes CASRTTIYEQYF.

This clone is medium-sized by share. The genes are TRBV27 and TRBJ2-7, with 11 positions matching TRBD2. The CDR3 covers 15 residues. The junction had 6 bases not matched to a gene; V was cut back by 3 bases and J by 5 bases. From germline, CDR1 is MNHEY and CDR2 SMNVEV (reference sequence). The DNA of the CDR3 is TGTGCCAGCAGTTTGAGGGTAGCGGGAGGGAACGAGCAGTACTTC. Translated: CASSLRVAGGNEQYF.

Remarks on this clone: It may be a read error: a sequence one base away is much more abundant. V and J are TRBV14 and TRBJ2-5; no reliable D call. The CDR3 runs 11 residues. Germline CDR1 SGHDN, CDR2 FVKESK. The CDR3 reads CAGSQSRTQYF. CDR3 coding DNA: TGTGCCGGCAGCCAATCAAGGACCCAGTACTTC.

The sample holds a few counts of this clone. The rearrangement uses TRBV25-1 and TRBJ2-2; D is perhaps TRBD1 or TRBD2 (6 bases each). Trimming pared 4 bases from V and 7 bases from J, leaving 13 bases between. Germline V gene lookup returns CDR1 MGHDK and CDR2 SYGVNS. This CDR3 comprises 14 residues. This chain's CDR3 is CASSGHREVGELFF. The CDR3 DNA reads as TGTGCCAGCAGTGGACACAGGGAGGTCGGGGAGCTGTTTTTT.

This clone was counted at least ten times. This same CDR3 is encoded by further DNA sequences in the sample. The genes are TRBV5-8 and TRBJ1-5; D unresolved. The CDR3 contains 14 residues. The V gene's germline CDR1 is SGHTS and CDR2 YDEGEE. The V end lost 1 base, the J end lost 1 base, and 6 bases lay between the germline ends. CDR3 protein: CASSLSRSNQPQHF. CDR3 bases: TGTGCCAGCAGCTTGAGCAGGAGCAATCAGCCCCAGCATTTT.